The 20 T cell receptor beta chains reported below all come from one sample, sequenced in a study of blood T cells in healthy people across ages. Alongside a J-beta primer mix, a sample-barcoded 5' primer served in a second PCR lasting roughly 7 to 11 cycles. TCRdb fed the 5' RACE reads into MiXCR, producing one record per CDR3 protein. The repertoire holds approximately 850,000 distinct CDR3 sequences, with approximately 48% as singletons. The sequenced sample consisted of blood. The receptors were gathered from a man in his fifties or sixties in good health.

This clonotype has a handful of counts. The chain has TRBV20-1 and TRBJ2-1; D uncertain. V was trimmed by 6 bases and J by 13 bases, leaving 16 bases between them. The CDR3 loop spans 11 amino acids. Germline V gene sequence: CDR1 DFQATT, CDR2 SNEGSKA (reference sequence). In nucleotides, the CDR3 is TGCAGTGCCTCCCTACCGCGGCATCAGTTCTTC. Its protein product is CSASLPRHQFF.

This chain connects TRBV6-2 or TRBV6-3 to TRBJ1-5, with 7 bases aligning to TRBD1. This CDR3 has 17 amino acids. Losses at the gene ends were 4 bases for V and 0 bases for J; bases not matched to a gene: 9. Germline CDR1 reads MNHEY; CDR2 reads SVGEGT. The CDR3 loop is CASSWDRRIYSNQPQHF. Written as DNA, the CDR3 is TGTGCCAGCAGTTGGGACAGACGGATTTATAGCAATCAGCCCCAGCATTTT.

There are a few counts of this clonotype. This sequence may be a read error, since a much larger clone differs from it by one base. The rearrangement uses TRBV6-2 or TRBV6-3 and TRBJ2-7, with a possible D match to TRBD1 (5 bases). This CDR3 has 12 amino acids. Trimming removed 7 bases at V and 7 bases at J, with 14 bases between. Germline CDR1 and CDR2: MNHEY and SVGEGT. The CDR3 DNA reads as TGTGCCAGCACCTTATCGCAGGGTGAGCAGTACTTC. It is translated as CASTLSQGEQYF.

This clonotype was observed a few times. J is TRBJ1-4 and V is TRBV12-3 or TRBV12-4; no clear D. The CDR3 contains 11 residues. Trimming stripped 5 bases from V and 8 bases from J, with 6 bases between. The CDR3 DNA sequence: TGTGCCAGCAGTGCGTCGGAAAAACTGTTTTTT. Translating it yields CASSASEKLFF.

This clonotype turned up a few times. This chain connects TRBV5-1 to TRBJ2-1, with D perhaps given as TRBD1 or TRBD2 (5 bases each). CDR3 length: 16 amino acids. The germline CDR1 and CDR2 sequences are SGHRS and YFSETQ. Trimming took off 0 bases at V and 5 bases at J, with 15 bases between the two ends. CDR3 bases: TGCGCCAGCAGCTTGGCTCTTCGGGGCCCCAACAATGAGCAGTTCTTC. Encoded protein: CASSLALRGPNNEQFF.

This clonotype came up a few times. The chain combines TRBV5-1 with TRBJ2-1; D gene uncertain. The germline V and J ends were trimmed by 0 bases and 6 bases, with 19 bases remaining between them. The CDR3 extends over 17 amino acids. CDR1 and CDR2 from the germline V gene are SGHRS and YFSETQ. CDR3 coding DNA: TGCGCCAGCAGCTTGGGGTCCGAGACATTAAAAGGCAATGAGCAGTTCTTC. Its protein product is CASSLGSETLKGNEQFF. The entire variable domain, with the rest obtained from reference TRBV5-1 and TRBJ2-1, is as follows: KAGVTQTPRYLIKTRGQQVTLSCSPISGHRSVSWYQQTPGQGLQFLFEYFSETQRNKGNFPGRFSGRQFSNSRSEMNVSTLELGDSALYLCASSLGSETLKGNEQFFGPGTRLTVL.

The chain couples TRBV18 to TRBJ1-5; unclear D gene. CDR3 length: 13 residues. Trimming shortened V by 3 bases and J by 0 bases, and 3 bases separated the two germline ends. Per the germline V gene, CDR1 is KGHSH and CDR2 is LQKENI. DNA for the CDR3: TGTGCCAGCTCACCGGCTAGCAATCAGCCCCAGCATTTT. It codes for CASSPASNQPQHF.

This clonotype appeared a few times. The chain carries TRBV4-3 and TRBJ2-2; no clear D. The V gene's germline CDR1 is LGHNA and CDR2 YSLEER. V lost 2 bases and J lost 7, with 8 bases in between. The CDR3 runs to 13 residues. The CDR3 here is CASSQSRSGELFF. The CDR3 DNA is TGCGCCAGCAGCCAATCTCGCAGCGGGGAGCTGTTTTTT.

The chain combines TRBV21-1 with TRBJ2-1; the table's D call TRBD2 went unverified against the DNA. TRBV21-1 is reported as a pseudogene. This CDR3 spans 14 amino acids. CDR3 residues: CAGRPGLAGVEQFF. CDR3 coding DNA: TGTGCCGGCAGACCGGGACTAGCGGGGGTCGAGCAGTTCTTC.

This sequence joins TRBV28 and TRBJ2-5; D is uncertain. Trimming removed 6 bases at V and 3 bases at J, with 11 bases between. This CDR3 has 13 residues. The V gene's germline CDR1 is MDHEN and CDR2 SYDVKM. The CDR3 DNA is TGTGCCAGCAGGGAGCAGTCGAAAGAGACCCAGTACTTC. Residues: CASREQSKETQYF.

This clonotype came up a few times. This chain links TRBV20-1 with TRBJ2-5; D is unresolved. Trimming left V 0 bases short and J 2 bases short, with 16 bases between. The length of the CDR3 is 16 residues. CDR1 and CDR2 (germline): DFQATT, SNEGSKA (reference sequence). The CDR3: CSARDAWSPEQETQYF. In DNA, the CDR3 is TGCAGTGCTAGAGATGCTTGGAGCCCCGAGCAAGAGACCCAGTACTTC.

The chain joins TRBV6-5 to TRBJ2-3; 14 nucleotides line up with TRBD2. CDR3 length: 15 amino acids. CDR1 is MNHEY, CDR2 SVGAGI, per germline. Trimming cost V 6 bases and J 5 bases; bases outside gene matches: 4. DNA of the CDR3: TGTGCCAGCAGGGGGACTAGCGGGGGCTTAGATACGCAGTATTTT. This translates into CASRGTSGGLDTQYF.

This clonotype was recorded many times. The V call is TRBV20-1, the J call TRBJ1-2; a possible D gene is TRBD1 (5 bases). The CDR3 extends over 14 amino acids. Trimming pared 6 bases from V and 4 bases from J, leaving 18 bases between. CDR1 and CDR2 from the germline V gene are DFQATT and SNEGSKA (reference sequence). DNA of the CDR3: TGCAGTGCCCCGACAGACTTAAGGGGCTATGGCTACACCTTC. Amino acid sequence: CSAPTDLRGYGYTF.

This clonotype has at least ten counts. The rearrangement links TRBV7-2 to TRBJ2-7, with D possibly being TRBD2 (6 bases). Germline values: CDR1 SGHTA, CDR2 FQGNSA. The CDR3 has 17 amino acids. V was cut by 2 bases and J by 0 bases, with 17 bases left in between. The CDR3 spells CASSLRSGGASSYEQYF. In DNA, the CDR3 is TGTGCCAGCAGCTTACGGTCCGGCGGGGCGAGCTCCTACGAGCAGTACTTC. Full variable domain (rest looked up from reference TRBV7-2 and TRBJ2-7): GAGVSQSPSNKVTEKGKDVELRCDPISGHTALYWYRQSLGQGLEFLIYFQGNSAPDKSGLPSDRFSAERTGGSVSTLTIQRTQQEDSAVYLCASSLRSGGASSYEQYFGPGTRLTVT.

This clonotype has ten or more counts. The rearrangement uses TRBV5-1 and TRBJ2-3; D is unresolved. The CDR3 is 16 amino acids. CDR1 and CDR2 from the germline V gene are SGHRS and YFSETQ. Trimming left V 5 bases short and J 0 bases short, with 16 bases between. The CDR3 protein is CASRPDPGPSTDTQYF. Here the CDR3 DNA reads TGCGCCAGCAGACCGGACCCGGGCCCTAGCACAGATACGCAGTATTTT.

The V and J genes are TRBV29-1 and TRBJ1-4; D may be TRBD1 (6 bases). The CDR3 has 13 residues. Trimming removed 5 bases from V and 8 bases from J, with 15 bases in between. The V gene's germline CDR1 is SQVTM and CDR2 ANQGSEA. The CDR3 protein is CSVQTGLVEKLFF. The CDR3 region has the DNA TGCAGCGTTCAGACAGGCCTGGTGGAAAAACTGTTTTTT. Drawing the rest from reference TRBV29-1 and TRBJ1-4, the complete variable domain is SAVISQKPSRDICQRGTSLTIQCQVDSQVTMMFWYRQQPGQSLTLIATANQGSEATYESGFVIDKFPISRPNLTFSTLTVSNMSPEDSSIYLCSVQTGLVEKLFFGSGTQLSVL.

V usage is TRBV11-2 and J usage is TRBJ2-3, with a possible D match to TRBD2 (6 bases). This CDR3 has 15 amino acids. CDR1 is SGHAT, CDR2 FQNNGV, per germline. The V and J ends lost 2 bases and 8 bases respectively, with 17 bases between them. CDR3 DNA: TGTGCCAGCAGCTTATTGCGGGGACTTGGTGCTACGCAGTATTTT. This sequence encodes CASSLLRGLGATQYF.

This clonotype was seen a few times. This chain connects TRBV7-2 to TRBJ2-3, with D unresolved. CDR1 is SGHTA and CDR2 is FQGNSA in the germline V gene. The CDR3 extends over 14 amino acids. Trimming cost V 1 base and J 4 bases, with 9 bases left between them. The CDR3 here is CASSLVPLPDTQYF. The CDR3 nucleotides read TGTGCCAGCAGCTTAGTCCCCCTCCCAGATACGCAGTATTTT.

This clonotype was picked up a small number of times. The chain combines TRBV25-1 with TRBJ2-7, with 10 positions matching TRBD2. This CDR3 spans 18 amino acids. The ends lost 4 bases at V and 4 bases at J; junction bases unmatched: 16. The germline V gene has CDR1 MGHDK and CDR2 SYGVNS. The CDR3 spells CASSAHPYRASGGYEQYF. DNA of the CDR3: TGTGCCAGCAGTGCTCACCCGTATAGGGCTAGCGGGGGTTACGAGCAGTACTTC.

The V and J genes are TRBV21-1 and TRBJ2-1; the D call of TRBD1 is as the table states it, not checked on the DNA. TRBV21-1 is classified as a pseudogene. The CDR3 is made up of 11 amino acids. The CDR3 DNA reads TGTGCCAGCAGCAGCCCGGCAAGGCAGTTCTTC. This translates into CASSSPARQFF.